This TCR beta chain was found in a study of blood T cell repertoires in COVID-19 (dated by TCRdb to about 2020). In the study overall: The collaborator samples originated in the United States, Italy and Spain and spanned the acute and convalescent phases of COVID-19. The material from the prospective study consisted of cDNA or gDNA derived from T cells, B-cell-depleted T cells, or PBMCs. The dataset comprised deeply sampled blood TCRbeta repertoires from subjects exposed to, actively infected with, or recovered from COVID-19. The repertoires were released in a freely available public database intended as a resource for research on the immune response to SARS-CoV-2. The samples were drawn from the first 160 participants of the ongoing ImmuneRACE study and from some 1,300 subjects provided by 6 global collaborators. Nearly every sample came with metadata listing a de-identified subject ID, COVID-19 status, age in years and sex. Where HLA class I and class II types were available, the types were taken from metadata supplied by the sample provider, not from assay-based typing.

Each collaborating institution followed its own protocols to collect whole blood in K2EDTA tubes. Collaborator samples were shipped for TCRbeta analysis as frozen whole blood, isolated PBMCs, or DNA extracted from either sample type. The immunoSEQ Assay, a bias-controlled multiplex PCR, was used to amplify TCRbeta CDR3 regions from genomic DNA. As for the original processing: The number of nucleated cells in each sample was estimated by amplification of reference gene primers within the assay. To quantify the absolute abundance of each unique TCRbeta CDR3 rearrangement, sequence reads were collapsed and filtered. For each sample, productive Simpson clonality was calculated as the square root of Simpson's diversity index over productive rearrangements. Imported from immuneACCESS, the table was reduced by TCRdb to in-frame sequences with V and J called. These copies leave out some clones; in studies compared against another copy, an unresolved V gene accounts for under half, and the cause of the remainder is not known. V, J and clone size reflect that table, while D and trimming were determined from the DNA. Here the sample has 350,000 to 450,000 clones; 89% occur a single time. The ten largest clones take up roughly 1.2% of the sample.

From the cysteine up to the phenylalanine, the CDR3 has a length of 16 residues. Only CDR3 DNA remains: 48 bases, in frame from the first base. CDR1 and CDR2 (MNHNY, SVGAGI) derive from the germline V gene (reference sequence). V lost 2 bases and J lost 6 bases; the stretch between them is 19 bases long. With regard to this clone: The antigen it binds to is not known. No much larger clone exists at a distance of one base, and base qualities are not known.

Summary of the overall study and its limitations: The amount of clinical and demographic metadata varied by source and participant and was provided uncurated.

The chain is encoded by TRBV6-6 joined to TRBJ1-1, and TRBD1 may be the D gene, going by 6 matching bases. The sequence came from a man in his forties or fifties with acute or convalescent COVID-19. Sequenced sample: peripheral blood. The nucleotide sequence reads TGTGCCAGCAGTTACAATAGGCTCAGGGGTAAGTCTGAAGCTTTCTTT. This gives the protein CASSYNRLRGKSEAFF.